The clone carrying this T cell receptor (beta chain) occurred a few times. Its antigen is unknown. The treatment here: oral pan-JAK inhibitor, 5-10 mg twice daily. Samples from alopecia areata patients were lesional scalp punch biopsies and peripheral blood. This sample is drawn from a study of CD8+ T cells in alopecia areata. Study context: Dosing spanned 6 to 18 months on tofacitinib, then 6 months off drug.

Study-wide findings and caveats: The study found tofacitinib significantly decreased scalp clonality and expanded CD8+ clones among the top 100.

RNA was extracted and reverse transcribed into cDNA as the sequencing template. The assay was immunoSEQ multiplex PCR, and TCRdb's table has in-frame clones only and misses some. The profile shows 150,000 to 200,000 clones, 50% to 75% of them singletons. Material: CD4+ T cells sorted from blood, obtained at approximately week 56, from a patient treated with tofacitinib. This receptor was obtained from a human donor with alopecia areata.

CDR3 region: CATSREKGAGYEQYF. The CDR3 DNA reads TGTGCCACCAGCAGAGAGAAGGGGGCGGGCTACGAGCAGTACTTC. The chain employs TRBV15 and TRBJ2-7; 7 nucleotides match TRBD1. The CDR3 has 15 amino acids. V gave up 0 bases and J gave up 3 bases; unmatched junction bases: 5. CDR1 and CDR2 from the germline V gene are LNHNV and YYDKDF (reference sequence).